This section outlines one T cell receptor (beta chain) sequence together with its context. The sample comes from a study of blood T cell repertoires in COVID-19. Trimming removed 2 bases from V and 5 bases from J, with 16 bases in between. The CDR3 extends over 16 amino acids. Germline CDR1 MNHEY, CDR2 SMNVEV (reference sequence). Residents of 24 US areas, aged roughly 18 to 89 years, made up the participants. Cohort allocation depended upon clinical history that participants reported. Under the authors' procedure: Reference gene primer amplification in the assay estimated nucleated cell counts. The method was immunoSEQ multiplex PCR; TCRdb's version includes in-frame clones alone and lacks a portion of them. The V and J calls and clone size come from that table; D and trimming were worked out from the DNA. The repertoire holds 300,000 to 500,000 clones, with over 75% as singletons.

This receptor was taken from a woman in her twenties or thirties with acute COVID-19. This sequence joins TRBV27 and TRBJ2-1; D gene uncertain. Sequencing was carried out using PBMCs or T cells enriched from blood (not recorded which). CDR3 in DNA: TGTGCCAGCAGTTTAGAAGTCCCCAGACACAACAATGAGCAGTTCTTC. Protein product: CASSLEVPRHNNEQFF.